Many counts were recorded for the clone carrying this T cell receptor (beta chain). Per germline, CDR1 LGHNA and CDR2 YSLEER. The CDR3 runs 13 residues. Trimming left V 0 bases short and J 3 bases short, with 4 bases between. TCRdb re-analysed the 5' RACE reads in MiXCR, keeping a single row per CDR3 protein. The table lists 65,000 to 90,000 distinct CDR3 sequences, around 5.1% of them singletons. This sample stems from a study of T cells of healthy individuals. This TCR was sampled from a female donor in good health. The rearrangement joins TRBV4-3 to TRBJ2-3, with D unclear. This CDR3 reads CASSQDGTDTQYF. The CDR3 DNA follows: TGCGCCAGCAGCCAAGATGGTACAGATACGCAGTATTTT.